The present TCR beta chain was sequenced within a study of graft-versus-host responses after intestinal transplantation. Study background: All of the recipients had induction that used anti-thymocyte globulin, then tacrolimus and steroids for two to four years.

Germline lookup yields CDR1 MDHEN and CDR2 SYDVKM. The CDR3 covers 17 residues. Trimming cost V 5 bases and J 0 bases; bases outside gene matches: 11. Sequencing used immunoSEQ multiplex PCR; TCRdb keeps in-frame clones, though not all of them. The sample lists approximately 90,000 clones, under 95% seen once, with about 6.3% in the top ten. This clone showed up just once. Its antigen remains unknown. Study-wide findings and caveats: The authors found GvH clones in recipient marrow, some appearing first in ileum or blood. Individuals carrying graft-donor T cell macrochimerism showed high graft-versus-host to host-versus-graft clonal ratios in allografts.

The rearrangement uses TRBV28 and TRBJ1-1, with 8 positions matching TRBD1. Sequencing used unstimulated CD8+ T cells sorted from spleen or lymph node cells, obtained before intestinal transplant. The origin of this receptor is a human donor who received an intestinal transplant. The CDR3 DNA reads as TGTGCCAGCAGTATTTGGACAGGGTTTTGGTTGAACACTGAAGCTTTCTTT. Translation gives CASSIWTGFWLNTEAFF.